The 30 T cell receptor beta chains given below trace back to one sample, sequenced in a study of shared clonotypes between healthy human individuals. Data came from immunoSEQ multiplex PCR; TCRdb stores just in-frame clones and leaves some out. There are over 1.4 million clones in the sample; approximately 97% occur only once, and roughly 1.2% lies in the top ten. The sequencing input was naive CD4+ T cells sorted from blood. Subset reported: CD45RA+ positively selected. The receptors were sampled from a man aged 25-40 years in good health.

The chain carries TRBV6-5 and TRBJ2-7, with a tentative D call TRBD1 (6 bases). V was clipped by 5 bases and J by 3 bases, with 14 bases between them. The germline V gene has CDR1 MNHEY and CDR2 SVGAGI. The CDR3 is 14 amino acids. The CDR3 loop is CASSRTESRYEQYF. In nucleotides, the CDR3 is TGTGCCAGCAGTAGGACAGAAAGCCGCTACGAGCAGTACTTC.

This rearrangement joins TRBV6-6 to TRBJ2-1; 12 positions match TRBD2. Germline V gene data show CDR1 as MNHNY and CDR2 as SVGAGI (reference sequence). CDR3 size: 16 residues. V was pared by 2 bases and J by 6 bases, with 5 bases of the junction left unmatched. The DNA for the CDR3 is TGTGCCAGCAGTTACAAACTAGCGGGAGGACCCAATGAGCAGTTCTTC. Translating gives CASSYKLAGGPNEQFF.

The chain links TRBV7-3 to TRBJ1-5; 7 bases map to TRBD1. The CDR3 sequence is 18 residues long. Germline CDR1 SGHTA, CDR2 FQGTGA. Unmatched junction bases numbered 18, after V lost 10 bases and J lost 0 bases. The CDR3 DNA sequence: TGTGCCATCACGGACAGGAATCGGGTTTGGCATAGCAATCAGCCCCAGCATTTT. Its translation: CAITDRNRVWHSNQPQHF.

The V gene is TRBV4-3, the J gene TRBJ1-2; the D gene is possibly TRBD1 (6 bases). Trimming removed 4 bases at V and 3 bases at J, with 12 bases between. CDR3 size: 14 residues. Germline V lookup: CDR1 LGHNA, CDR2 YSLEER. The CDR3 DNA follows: TGCGCCAGCAGCCCGATTCCAGGGGACTATGGCTACACCTTC. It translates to CASSPIPGDYGYTF.

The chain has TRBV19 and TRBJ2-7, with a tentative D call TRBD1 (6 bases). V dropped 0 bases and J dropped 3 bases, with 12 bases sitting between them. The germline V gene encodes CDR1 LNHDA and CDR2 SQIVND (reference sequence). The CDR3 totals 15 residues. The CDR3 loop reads CASSIDLTQGYEQYF. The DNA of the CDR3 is TGTGCCAGTAGTATAGATCTTACACAGGGCTACGAGCAGTACTTC.

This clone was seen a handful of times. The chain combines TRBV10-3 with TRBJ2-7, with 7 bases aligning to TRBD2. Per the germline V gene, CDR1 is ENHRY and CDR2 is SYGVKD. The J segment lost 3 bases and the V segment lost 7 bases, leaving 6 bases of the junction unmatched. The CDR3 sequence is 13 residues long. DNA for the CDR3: TGTGCCATCACTAGCGGAACTAACTACGAGCAGTACTTC. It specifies CAITSGTNYEQYF.

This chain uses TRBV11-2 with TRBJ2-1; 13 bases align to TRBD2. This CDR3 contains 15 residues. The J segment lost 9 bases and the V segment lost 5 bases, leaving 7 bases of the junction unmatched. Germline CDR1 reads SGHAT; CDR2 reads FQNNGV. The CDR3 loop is CASSLRGTSGIEQFF. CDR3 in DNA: TGTGCCAGCAGCCTAAGGGGGACTAGCGGGATTGAGCAGTTCTTC.

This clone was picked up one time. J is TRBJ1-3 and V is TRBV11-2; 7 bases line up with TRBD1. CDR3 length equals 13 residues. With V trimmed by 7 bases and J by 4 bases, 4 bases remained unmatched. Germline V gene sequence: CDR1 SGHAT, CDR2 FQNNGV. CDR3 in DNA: TGTGCCAGCACCCGGACAGGCGGAAACACCATATATTTT. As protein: CASTRTGGNTIYF. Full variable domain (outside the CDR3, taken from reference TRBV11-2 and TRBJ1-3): EAGVAQSPRYKIIEKRQSVAFWCNPISGHATLYWYQQILGQGPKLLIQFQNNGVVDDSQLPKDRFSAERLKGVDSTLKIQPAKLEDSAVYLCASTRTGGNTIYFGEGSWLTVV.

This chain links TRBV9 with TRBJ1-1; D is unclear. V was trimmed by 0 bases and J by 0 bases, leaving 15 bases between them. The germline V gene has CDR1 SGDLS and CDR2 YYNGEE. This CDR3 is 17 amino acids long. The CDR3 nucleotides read TGTGCCAGCAGCGTAGAGGGCAGGACGCCTATGAACACTGAAGCTTTCTTT. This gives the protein CASSVEGRTPMNTEAFF. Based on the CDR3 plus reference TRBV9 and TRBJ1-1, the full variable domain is DSGVTQTPKHLITATGQRVTLRCSPRSGDLSVYWYQQSLDQGLQFLIQYYNGEERAKGNILERFSAQQFPDLHSELNLSSLELGDSALYFCASSVEGRTPMNTEAFFGQGTRLTVV.

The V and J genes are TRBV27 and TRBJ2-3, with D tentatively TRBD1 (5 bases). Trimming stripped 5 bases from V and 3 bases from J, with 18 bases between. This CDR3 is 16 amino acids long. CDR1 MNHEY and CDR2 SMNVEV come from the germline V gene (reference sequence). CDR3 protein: CASSQNTGRRTDTQYF. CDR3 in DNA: TGTGCCAGCAGTCAAAACACAGGACGTCGGACAGATACGCAGTATTTT.

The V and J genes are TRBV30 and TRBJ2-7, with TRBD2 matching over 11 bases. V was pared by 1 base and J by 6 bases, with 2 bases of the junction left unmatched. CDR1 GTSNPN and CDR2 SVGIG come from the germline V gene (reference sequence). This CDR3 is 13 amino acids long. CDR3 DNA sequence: TGTGCCTGGAGTGCTCTAGCGGGAGGCGAGCAGTACTTC. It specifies CAWSALAGGEQYF.

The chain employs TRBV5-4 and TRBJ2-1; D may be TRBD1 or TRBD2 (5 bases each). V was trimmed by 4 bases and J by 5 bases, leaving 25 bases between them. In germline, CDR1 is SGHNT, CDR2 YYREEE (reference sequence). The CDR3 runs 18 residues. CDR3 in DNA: TGTGCCAGCAGCGAACGTAGTTGGGTGGGACGGACCGACAATGAGCAGTTCTTC. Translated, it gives CASSERSWVGRTDNEQFF.

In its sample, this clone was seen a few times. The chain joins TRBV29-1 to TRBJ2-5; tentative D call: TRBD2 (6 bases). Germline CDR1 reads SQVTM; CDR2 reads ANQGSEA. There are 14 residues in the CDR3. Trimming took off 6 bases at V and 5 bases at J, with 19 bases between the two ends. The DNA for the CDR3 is TGCAGCGTGCCGGGGGAAGGGGTAATGGAGACCCAGTACTTC. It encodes CSVPGEGVMETQYF.

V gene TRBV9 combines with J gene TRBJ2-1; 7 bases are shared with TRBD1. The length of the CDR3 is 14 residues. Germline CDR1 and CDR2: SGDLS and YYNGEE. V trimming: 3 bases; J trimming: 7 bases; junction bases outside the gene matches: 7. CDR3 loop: CASSAGTATNEQFF. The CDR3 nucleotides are TGTGCCAGCAGCGCAGGGACAGCTACAAATGAGCAGTTCTTC.

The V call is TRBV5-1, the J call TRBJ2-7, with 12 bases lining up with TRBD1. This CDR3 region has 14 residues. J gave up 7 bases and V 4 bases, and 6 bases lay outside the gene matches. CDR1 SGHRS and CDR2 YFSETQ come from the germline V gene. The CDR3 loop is CASSPRDRGREQYF. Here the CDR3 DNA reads TGCGCCAGCAGCCCCCGGGACAGGGGGCGGGAGCAGTACTTC.

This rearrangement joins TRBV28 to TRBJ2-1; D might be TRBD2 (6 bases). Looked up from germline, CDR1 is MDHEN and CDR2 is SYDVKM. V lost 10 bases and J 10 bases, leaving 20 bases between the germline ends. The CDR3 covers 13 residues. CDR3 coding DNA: TGTGCCAACTCCGGGACTCTAAATTCGGAGCAGTTCTTC. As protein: CANSGTLNSEQFF.

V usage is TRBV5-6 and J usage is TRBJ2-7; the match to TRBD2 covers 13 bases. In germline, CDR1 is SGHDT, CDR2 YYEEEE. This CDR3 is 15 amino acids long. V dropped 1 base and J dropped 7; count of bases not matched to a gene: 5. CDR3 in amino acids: CASSLRGLAGREQYF. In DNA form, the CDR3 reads TGTGCCAGCAGCTTGAGGGGACTAGCGGGGCGGGAGCAGTACTTC.

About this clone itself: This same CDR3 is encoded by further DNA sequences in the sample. CDR3 protein: CASSRYQETQYF. DNA of the CDR3: TGTGCCAGCAGCCGATATCAAGAGACCCAGTACTTC. This sequence joins TRBV7-6 and TRBJ2-5, with D unresolved. The V gene's germline CDR1 is SGHVS and CDR2 FNYEAQ. V lost 5 bases to trimming and J lost 2 bases, with 6 bases between them. CDR3 size: 12 residues.

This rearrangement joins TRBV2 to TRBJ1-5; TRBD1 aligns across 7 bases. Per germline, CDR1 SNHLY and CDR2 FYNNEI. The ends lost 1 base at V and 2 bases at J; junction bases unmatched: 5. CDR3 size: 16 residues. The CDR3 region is CASSEGGGTGNQPQHF. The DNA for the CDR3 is TGTGCCAGCAGTGAAGGAGGGGGCACGGGCAATCAGCCCCAGCATTTT.

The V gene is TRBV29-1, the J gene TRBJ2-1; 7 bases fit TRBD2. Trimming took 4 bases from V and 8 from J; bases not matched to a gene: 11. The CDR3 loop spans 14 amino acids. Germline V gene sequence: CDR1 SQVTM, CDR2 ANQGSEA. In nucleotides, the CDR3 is TGCAGCGTTGTCTCTAGGCTAGCGGTCCATGAGCAGTTCTTC. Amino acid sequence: CSVVSRLAVHEQFF.

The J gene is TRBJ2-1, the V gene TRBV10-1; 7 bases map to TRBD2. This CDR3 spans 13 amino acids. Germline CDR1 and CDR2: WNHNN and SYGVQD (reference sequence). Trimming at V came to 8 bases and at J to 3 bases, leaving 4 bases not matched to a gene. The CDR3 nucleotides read TGCGCCAGCTCTAGCGGTATCTACAATGAGCAGTTCTTC. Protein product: CASSSGIYNEQFF.

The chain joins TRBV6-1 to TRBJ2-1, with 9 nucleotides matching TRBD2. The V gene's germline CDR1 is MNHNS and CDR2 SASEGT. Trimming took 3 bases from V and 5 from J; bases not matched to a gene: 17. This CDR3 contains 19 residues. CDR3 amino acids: CASSDGAGASGRRNNEQFF. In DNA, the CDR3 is TGTGCCAGCAGTGATGGGGCGGGGGCAAGCGGGAGGAGGAACAATGAGCAGTTCTTC.

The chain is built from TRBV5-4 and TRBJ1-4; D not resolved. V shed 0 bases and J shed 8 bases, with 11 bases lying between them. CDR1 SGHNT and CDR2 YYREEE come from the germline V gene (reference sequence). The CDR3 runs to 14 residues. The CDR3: CASSLEVAGEKLFF. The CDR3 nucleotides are TGTGCCAGCAGCTTGGAGGTGGCTGGGGAAAAACTGTTTTTT.

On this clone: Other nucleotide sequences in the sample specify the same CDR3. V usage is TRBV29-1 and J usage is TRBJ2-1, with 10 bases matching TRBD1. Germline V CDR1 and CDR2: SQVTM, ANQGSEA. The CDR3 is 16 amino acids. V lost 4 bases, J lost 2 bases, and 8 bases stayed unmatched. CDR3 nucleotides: TGCAGCGTTGGGGGGACAGGGGCGCTAACCTACAATGAGCAGTTCTTC. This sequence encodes CSVGGTGALTYNEQFF.

This CDR3 is CASSLSLAIQETQYF. CDR3 sequence (DNA): TGTGCCAGCAGCTTGTCGCTCGCGATCCAAGAGACCCAGTACTTC. The chain has TRBV5-4 and TRBJ2-5; D not resolved. The V end lost 1 base, the J end lost 1 base, and 11 bases lay between the germline ends. Germline assignment: CDR1 SGHNT and CDR2 YYREEE (reference sequence). The CDR3 totals 15 residues.

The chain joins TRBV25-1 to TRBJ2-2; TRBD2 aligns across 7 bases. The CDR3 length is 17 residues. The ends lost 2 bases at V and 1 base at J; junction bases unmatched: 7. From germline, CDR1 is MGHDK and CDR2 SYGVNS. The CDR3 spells CASSERRGSMNTGELFF. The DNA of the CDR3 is TGTGCCAGCAGTGAAAGGCGGGGGTCCATGAACACCGGGGAGCTGTTTTTT. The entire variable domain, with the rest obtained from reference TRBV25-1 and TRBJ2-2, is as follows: EADIYQTPRYLVIGTGKKITLECSQTMGHDKMYWYQQDPGMELHLIHYSYGVNSTEKGDLSSESTVSRIRTEHFPLTLESARPSHTSQYLCASSERRGSMNTGELFFGEGSRLTVL.

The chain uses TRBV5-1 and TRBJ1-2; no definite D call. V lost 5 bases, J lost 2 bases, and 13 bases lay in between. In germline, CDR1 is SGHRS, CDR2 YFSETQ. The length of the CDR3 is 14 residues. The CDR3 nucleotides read TGCGCCAGCAGTTTACGGCCGGTAAACTATGGCTACACCTTC. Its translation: CASSLRPVNYGYTF.

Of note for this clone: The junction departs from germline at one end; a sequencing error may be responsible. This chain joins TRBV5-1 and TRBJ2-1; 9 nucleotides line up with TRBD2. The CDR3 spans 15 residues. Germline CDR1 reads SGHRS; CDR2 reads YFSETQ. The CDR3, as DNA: TGCGCCAGCAGCTTGGTACTCCCTAGCGGGACCCCCGGGGTCTTC. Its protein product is CASSLVLPSGTPGVF. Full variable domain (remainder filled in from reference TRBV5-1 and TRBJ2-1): KAGVTQTPRYLIKTRGQQVTLSCSPISGHRSVSWYQQTPGQGLQFLFEYFSETQRNKGNFPGRFSGRQFSNSRSEMNVSTLELGDSALYLCASSLVLPSGTPGVFGPGTRLTVL.

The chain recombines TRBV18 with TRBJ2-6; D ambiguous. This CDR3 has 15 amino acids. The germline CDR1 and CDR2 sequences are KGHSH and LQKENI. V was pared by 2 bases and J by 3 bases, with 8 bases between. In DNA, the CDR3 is TGTGCCAGCTCACCAGGTCCAGGTGGGGCCAACGTCCTGACTTTC. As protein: CASSPGPGGANVLTF.

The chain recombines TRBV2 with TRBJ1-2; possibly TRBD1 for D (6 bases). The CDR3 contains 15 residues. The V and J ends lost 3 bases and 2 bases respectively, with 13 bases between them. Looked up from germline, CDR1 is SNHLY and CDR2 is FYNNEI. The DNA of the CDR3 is TGTGCCAGCAGTGAGGAAGCCAGGGGAAACTATGGCTACACCTTC. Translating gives CASSEEARGNYGYTF.